Sequencing of this TCR beta chain was carried out in a study of shared clonotypes between healthy human individuals. Generated by immunoSEQ multiplex PCR, the TCRdb table keeps only in-frame clones and is missing some. The sample contains some 2,100,000 clones, about 92% of which appear only once. CDR3 length: 13 amino acids. Trimming removed 5 bases from V and 10 bases from J; junction bases left unmatched: 11. Germline V gene sequence: CDR1 SEHNR, CDR2 FQNEAQ (reference sequence). Selected positively for CCR7 and CD45RO-negative, naive CD8 cells excluded terminally differentiated effector memory CD45RA+ cells.

The chain employs TRBV7-9 and TRBJ2-7; 7 nucleotides align to TRBD1. The clonotype comes from a man aged 18 to 29 in good health. Some clones in this sample may be carry-over from other donors' samples. Sequenced sample: naive CD8+ T cells from PBMCs. The chain's CDR3 is CASSGGQPMDQYF. CDR3 nucleotides: TGTGCCAGCAGCGGGGGACAGCCAATGGATCAGTACTTC.